Sequencing of this TCR beta chain was carried out in a study of blood T cell repertoires in COVID-19. Overall study: T cells, B-cell-depleted T cells, or PBMCs provided the cDNA or gDNA that served as material.

Here immunoSEQ multiplex PCR was the method, and the copy in TCRdb shows in-frame clones only, minus some. The data hold 100,000 to 150,000 clones, with roughly 88% observed a single time. Germline V gives CDR1 SNHLY, CDR2 FYNNEI. V shed 2 bases, J shed 4 bases, and the junction held 5 bases outside the gene matches. The length of the CDR3 is 15 residues. The chain joins TRBV2 to TRBJ1-2, with 9 positions matching TRBD1. This sequence was found in a woman older than 75 with acute or convalescent COVID-19. Sequencing used peripheral blood. CDR3 region: CASSERQGGTYGYTF. In DNA form, the CDR3 reads TGTGCCAGCAGTGAAAGACAGGGGGGTACCTATGGCTACACCTTC.